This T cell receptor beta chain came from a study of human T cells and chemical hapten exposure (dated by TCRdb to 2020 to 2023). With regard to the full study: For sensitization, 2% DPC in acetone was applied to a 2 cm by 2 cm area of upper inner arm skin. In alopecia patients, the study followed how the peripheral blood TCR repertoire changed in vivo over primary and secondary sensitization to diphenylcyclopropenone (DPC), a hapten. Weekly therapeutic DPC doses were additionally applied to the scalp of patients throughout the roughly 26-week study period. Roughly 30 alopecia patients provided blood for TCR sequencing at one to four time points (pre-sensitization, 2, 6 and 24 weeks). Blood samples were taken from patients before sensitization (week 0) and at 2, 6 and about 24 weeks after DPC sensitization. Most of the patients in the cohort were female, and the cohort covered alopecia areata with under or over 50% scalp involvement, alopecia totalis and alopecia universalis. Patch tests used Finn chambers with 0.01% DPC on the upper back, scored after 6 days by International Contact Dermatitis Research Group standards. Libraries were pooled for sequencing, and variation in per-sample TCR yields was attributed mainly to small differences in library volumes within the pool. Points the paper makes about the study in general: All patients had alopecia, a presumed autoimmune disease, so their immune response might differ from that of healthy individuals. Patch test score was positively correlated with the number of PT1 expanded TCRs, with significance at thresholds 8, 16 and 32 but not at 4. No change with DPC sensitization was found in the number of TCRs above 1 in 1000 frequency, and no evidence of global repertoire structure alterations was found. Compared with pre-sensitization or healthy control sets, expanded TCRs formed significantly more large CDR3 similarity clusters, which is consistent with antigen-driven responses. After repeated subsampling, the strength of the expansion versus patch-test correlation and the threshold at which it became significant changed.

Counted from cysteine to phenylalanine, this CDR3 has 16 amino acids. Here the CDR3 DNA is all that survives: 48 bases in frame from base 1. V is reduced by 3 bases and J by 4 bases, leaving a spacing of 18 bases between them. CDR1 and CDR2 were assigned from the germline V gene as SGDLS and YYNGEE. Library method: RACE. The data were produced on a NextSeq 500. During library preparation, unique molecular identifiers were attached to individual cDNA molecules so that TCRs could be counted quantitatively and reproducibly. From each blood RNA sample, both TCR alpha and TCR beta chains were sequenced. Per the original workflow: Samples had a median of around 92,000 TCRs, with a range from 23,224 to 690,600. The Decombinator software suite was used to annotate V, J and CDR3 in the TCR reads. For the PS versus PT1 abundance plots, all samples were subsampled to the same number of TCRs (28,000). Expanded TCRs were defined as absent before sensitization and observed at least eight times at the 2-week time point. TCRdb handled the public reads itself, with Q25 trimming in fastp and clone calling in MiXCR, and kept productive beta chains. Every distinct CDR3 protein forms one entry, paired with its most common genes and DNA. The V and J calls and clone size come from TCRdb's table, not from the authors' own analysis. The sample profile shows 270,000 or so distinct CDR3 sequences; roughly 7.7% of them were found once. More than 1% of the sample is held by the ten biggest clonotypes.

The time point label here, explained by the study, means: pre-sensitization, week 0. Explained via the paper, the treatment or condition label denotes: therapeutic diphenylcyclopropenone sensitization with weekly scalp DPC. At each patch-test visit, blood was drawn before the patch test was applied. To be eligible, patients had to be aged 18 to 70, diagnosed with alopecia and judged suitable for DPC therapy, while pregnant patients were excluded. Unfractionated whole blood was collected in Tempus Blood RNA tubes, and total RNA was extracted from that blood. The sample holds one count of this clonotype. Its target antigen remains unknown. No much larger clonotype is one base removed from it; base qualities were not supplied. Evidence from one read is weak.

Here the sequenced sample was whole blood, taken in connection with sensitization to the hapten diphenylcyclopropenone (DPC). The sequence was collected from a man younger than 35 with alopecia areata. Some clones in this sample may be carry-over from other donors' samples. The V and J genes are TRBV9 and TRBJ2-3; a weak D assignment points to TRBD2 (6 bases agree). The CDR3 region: CASSADSGYVPDTQYF. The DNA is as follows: TGTGCCAGCAGCGCGGATAGCGGATATGTGCCAGATACGCAGTATTTT. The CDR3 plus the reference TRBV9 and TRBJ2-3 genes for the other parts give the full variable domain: DSGVTQTPKHLITATGQRVTLRCSPRSGDLSVYWYQQSLDQGLQFLIQYYNGEERAKGNILERFSAQQFPDLHSELNLSSLELGDSALYFCASSADSGYVPDTQYFGPGTRLTVL.